Here is one T cell receptor (beta chain) with its context. Its target is unknown. The PCR had 60 Vbeta and 13 Jbeta primers. The method was immunoSEQ multiplex PCR; TCRdb's version includes in-frame clones alone and lacks a portion of them. The table lists under 200,000 clones, 60% to 80% of them singletons. The source of the sample is a study of cytomegalovirus exposure and HLA in healthy donors. Study-wide findings and caveats: V segments that were indistinguishable, TRBV6-2 and TRBV6-3 among them, were omitted from analysis. Later analysis found that TCR beta chains associated with HLA were more clonally expanded than other, equally common chains.

The CDR3 has 15 amino acids. Germline CDR1 reads MNHEY; CDR2 reads SVGAGI. With 5 bases clipped from V and 6 bases from J, the junction kept 9 bases outside the gene matches. Specimen: PBMCs. The rearrangement joins TRBV6-5 to TRBJ1-5, with TRBD1 matching over 8 bases. This clonotype originated in a woman aged 40 to 50 in good health and CMV-seropositive. This CDR3 reads CASSRGQGASQPQHF. CDR3 DNA: TGTGCCAGCAGTCGAGGGCAGGGGGCCAGTCAGCCCCAGCATTTT.